This T cell receptor beta chain comes out of a study of neurological immune-mediated disorders. Study observations and caveats: Because no CDR3 amino acid sequences were shared across subjects by expanded clones, private repertoires were suggested in all groups. Multiple sclerosis, the disease with the least TCR clonal expansion, fell below healthy controls, whereas HTLV-1-associated myelopathy showed the most.

TCRdb reanalysed the 5' RACE reads using MiXCR and keeps one entry per CDR3 protein. Counted here are tens of thousands of distinct CDR3 sequences, about 12% occurring once; the ten biggest clones make up 5% to 6%. This clonotype appeared many times. As yet, its antigen is unknown. CDR1 and CDR2 (germline): SGHTA, FQGNSA. Trimming shortened V by 5 bases and J by 0 bases, and 17 bases separated the two germline ends. The CDR3 has 16 amino acids. What was sequenced was PBMCs. This clonotype was obtained from an older woman in good health. The J gene is TRBJ2-7, the V gene TRBV7-2; a weak D match, TRBD2 (6 bases). The CDR3 DNA is TGTGCCAGCAGCCGCGGGACGGCCTATTCCTCCTACGAGCAGTACTTC. Protein sequence: CASSRGTAYSSYEQYF.